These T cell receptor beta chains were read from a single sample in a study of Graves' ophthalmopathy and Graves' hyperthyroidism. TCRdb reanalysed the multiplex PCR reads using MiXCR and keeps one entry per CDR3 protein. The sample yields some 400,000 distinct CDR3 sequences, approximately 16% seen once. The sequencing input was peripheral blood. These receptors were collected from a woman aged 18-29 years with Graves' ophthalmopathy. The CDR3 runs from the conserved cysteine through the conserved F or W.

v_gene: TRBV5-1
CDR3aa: CASSLEQFSSYEQYF

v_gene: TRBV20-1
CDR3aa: CSARVGTQETQYF

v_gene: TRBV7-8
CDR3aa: CASSAGTGGPLAKNIQYF

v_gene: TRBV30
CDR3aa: CAWVTGSNTEAFF

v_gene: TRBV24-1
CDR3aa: CATAETQQETQYF

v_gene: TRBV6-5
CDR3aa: CASSYSRTGANYGYTF

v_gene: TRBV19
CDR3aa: CASRRQGFNTEASF

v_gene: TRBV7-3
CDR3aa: CASSNGPPQGEQYF

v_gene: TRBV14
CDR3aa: CASSQDMGGLVTGELFF

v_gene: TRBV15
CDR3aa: CATSSPLGEQYF

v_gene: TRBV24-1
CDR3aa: CAARPGGAGAEAFF

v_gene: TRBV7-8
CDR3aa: CASSSRRLAGDEQYF

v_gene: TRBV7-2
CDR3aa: CATQGAVRETQYF

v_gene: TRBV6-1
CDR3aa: CASSEREYKRAFF

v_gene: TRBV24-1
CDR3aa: CATSDHDRGNTGELFF

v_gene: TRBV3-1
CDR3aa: CASSQATENTEAFF

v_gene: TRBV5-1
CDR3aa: CASSLVIGLSYEQYF

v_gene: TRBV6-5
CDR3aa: CASRGTGSRHYGYTF

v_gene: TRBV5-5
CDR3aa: CASSLPQTANVLTF

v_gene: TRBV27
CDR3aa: CASSLYMGGREQYF

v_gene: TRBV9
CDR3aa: CASSVGGANTEAFF

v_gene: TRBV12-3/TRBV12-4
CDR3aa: CASRDGTGNQPQHF

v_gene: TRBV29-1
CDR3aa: CSAPAGASTEAFF

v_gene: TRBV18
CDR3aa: CASSPQRGDRGWDRTQHF

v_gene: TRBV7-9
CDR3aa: CASSQVPEYEQYF

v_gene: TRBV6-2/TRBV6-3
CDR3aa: CASSPTQNYGYTF

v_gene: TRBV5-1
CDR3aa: CASSIEGTGELFF

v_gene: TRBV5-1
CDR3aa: CASSETSGSSYEQYF

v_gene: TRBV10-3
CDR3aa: CAIKSDTLSYEQYF

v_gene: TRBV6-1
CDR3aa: CASSTPPRDRPISPLHF

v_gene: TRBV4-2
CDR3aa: CASSQAPGKNTEAFF

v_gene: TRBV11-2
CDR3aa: CASSFYLSGGNGETQYF

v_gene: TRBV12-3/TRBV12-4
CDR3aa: CASSFKLRLAGKNTGELFF

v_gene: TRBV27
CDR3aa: CASSLYLTGELFF

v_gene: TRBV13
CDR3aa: CASTRGSGGRNEQYF

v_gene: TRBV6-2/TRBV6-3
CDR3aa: CASRYFMNTEAFF

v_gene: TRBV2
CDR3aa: CASHPGTSGPYEQYF

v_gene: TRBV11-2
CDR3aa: CASSLGLRSSYEQYF

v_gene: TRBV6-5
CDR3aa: CASSYALAGQYEQYF

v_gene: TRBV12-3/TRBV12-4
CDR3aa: CASSLERTGSSF

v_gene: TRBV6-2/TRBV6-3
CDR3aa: CASRRPGLGDTEAFF